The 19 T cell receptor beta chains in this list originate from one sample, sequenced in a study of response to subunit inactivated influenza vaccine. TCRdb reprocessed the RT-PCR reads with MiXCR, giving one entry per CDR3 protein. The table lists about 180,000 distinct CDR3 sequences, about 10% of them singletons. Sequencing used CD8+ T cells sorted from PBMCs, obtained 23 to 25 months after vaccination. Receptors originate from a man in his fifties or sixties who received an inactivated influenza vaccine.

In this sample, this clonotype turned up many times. CDR3 residues: CSARAGAYEQYF. The CDR3 coding sequence is TGCAGTGCTAGGGCAGGGGCCTACGAGCAGTACTTC. The J gene is TRBJ2-7, the V gene TRBV20-1, with D possibly TRBD1 on 6 matching bases. Germline V gives CDR1 DFQATT, CDR2 SNEGSKA (reference sequence). The V gene lost 3 bases and the J gene lost 2 bases, with 8 bases spanning the gap. This CDR3 contains 12 residues.

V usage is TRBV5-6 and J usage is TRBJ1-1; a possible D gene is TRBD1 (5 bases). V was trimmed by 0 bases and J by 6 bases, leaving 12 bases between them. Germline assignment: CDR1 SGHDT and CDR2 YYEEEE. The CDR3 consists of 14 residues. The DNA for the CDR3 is TGTGCCAGCAGCTTGGTCCCCAGGGACGCTGAAGCTTTCTTT. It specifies CASSLVPRDAEAFF.

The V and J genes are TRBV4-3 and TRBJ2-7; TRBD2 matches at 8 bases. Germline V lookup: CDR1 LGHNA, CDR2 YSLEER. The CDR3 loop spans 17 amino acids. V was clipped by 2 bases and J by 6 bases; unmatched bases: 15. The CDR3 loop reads CASSQRPAIAGGPEQYF. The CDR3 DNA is TGCGCCAGCAGCCAACGTCCCGCTATCGCGGGGGGCCCCGAGCAGTACTTC.

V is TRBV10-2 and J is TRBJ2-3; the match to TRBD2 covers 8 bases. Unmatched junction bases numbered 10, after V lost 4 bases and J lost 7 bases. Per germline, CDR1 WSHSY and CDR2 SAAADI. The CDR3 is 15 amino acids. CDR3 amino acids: CASSVAGGSQNTQYF. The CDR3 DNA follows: TGCGCCAGCAGTGTGGCGGGGGGTTCACAGAATACGCAGTATTTT.

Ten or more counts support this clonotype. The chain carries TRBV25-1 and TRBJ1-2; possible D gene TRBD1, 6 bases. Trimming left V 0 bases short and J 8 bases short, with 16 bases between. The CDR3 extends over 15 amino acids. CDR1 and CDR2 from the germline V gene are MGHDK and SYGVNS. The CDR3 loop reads CASSEYNVRDKGYTF. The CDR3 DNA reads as TGTGCCAGCAGTGAATATAACGTTAGGGACAAAGGCTACACCTTC.

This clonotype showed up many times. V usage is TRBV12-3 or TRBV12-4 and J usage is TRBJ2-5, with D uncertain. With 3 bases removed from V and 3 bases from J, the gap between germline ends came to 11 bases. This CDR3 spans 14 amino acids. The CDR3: CASSFRPAEETQYF. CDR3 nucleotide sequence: TGTGCCAGCAGTTTTCGGCCAGCAGAAGAGACCCAGTACTTC.

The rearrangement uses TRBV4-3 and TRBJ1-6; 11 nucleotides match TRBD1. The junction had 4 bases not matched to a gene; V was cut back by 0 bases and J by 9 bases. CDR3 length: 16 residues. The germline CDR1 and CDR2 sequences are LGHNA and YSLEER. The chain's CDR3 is CASSQDVGTGGSPLHF. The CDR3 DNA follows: TGCGCCAGCAGCCAAGATGTCGGGACAGGGGGTTCACCCCTCCACTTT.

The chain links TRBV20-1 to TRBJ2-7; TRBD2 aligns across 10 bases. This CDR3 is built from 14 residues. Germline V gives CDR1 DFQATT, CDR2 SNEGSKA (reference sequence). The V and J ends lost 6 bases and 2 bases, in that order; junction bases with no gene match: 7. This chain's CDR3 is CSAPGTSVAYEQYF. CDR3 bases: TGCAGTGCCCCCGGGACTAGCGTAGCCTACGAGCAGTACTTC.

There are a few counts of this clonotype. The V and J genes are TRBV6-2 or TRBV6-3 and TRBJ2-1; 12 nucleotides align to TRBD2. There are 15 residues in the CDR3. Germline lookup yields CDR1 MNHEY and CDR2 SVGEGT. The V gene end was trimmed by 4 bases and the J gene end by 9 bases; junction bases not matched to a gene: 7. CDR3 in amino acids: CASSSSSGRAGEQFF. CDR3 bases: TGTGCCAGCAGTTCATCTAGCGGGAGGGCCGGTGAGCAGTTCTTC.

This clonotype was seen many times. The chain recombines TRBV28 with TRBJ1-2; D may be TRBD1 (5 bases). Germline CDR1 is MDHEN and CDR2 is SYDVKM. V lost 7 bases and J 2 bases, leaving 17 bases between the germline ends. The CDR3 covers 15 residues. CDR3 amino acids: CASNPYRGTNYGYTF. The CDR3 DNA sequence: TGTGCCAGCAACCCGTACCGAGGGACGAACTATGGCTACACCTTC.

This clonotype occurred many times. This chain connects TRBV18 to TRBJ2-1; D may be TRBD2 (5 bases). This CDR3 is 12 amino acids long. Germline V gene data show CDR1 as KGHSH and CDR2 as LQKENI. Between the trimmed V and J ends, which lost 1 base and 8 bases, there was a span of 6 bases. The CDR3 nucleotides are TGTGCCAGCTCACCACAGGGAGATGAGCAGTTCTTC. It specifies CASSPQGDEQFF.

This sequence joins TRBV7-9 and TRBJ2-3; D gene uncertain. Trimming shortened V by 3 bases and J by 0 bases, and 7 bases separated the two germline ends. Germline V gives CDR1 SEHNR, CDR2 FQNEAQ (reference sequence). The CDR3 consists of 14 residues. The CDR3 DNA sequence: TGTGCCAGCAGCTTTCTTAAGAGCACAGATACGCAGTATTTT. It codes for CASSFLKSTDTQYF. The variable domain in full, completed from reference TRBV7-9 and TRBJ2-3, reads DTGVSQNPRHKITKRGQNVTFRCDPISEHNRLYWYRQTLGQGPEFLTYFQNEAQLEKSRLLSDRFSAERPKGSFSTLEIQRTEQGDSAMYLCASSFLKSTDTQYFGPGTRLTVL.

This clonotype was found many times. The CDR3 DNA reads TGTGCCAGCAGCCAAGATTGGAGCTCCTTCCCCGGCTCGGAGACCCAGTACTTC. It codes for CASSQDWSSFPGSETQYF. The chain carries TRBV4-2 and TRBJ2-5, with unresolved D. This CDR3 spans 18 amino acids. CDR1 LGHNA and CDR2 YNFKEQ come from the germline V gene. Trimming pared 0 bases from V and 5 bases from J, leaving 22 bases between.

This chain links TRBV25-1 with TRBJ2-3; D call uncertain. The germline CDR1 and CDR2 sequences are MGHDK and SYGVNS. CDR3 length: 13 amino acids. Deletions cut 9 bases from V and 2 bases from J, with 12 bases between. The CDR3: CASNAGSTDTQYF. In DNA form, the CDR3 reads TGTGCCAGTAACGCAGGATCCACAGATACGCAGTATTTT.

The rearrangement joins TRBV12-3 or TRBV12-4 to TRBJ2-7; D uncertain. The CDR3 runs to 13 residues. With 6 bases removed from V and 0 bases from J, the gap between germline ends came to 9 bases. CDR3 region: CASSPIPSYEQYF. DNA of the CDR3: TGTGCCAGCAGCCCGATCCCCTCCTACGAGCAGTACTTC.

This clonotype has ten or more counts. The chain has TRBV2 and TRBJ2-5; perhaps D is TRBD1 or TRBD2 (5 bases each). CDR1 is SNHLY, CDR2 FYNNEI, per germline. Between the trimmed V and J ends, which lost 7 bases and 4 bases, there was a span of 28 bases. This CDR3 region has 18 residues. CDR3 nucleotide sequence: TGTGCCAGCATGGGGACGGATGGGAATATCAATGTAAGAGAGACCCAGTACTTC. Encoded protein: CASMGTDGNINVRETQYF. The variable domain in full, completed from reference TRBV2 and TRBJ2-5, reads EPEVTQTPSHQVTQMGQEVILRCVPISNHLYFYWYRQILGQKVEFLVSFYNNEISEKSEIFDDQFSVERPDGSNFTLKIRSTKLEDSAMYFCASMGTDGNINVRETQYFGPGTRLLVL.

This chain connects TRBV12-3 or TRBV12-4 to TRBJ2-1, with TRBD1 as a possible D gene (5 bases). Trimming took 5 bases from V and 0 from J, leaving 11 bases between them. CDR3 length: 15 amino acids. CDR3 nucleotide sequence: TGTGCCAGCAGTGAGACAGTAAGCTCCTACAATGAGCAGTTCTTC. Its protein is CASSETVSSYNEQFF.

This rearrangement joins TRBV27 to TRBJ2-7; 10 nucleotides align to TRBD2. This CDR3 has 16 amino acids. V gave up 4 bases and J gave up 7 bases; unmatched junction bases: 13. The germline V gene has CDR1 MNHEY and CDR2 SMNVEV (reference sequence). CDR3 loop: CASSWIGGTSAAEQYF. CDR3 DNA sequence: TGTGCCAGCAGTTGGATTGGAGGGACTAGCGCGGCGGAGCAGTACTTC.

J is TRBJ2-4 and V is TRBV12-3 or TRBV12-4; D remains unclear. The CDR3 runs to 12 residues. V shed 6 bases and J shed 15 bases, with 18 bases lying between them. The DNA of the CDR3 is TGTGCCAGCAGCGACCCTCCAGGAGTTCGGTACTTC. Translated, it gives CASSDPPGVRYF.